The next 15 T cell receptor beta chains were all read from a single sample in a study of chemoradiotherapy in HPV16-positive cancers. Libraries were prepared by immunoSEQ multiplex PCR; TCRdb keeps only in-frame clonotypes and omits some of them. This sample has around 9,700 clones, with roughly 72% found just once. This material was obtained from a patient who underwent chemoradiotherapy. These receptors were collected from a human donor with HPV-associated anogenital cancer.

The chain is built from TRBV7-2 and TRBJ1-4; D might be TRBD1 (5 bases). Germline CDR1 reads SGHTA; CDR2 reads FQGNSA. Trimming removed 1 base from V and 2 bases from J, with 8 bases in between. The CDR3 is made up of 15 amino acids. The CDR3 DNA reads as TGTGCCAGCAGCTTAGTGGGGGGGACTAATGAAAAACTGTTTTTT. Protein sequence: CASSLVGGTNEKLFF.

This clone occurred once. The J gene is TRBJ2-5, the V gene TRBV6-6; TRBD2 might be the D (5 bases). Deletions cut 8 bases from V and 4 bases from J, with 17 bases between. From germline, CDR1 is MNHNY and CDR2 SVGAGI (reference sequence). The CDR3 runs 14 residues. The CDR3 DNA sequence: TGTGCCAGCCGAGGTAGCGAGAGGAGAGAGACCCAGTACTTC. Translation gives CASRGSERRETQYF.

The chain couples TRBV7-2 to TRBJ2-3; D is ambiguous. The CDR3 is made up of 13 amino acids. V gave up 6 bases and J gave up 0 bases, with 7 bases separating them. From germline, CDR1 is SGHTA and CDR2 FQGNSA. Here the CDR3 reads CASSPSSTDTQYF. CDR3 nucleotides: TGTGCCAGCAGTCCCTCTAGCACAGATACGCAGTATTTT.

The chain recombines TRBV19 with TRBJ2-1, with 11 nucleotides matching TRBD2. CDR3 length: 15 amino acids. V gave up 5 bases and J gave up 9 bases; unmatched junction bases: 9. CDR1 is LNHDA and CDR2 is SQIVND in the germline V gene (reference sequence). The CDR3 DNA is TGTGCCAGTAGTCCTCGGGTAGCGGGAGGGGCTGAGCAGTTCTTC. Its translation: CASSPRVAGGAEQFF.

This clone came up once. The rearrangement uses TRBV7-3 and TRBJ1-1; TRBD1 might be the D (5 bases). The CDR3 totals 13 residues. The V and J ends lost 3 bases and 4 bases respectively, with 9 bases between them. Germline lookup yields CDR1 SGHTA and CDR2 FQGTGA. The CDR3 region is CASSFWGGTEAFF. In DNA form, the CDR3 reads TGTGCCAGCAGCTTCTGGGGGGGCACTGAAGCTTTCTTT.

The genes are TRBV6-6 and TRBJ1-4; 10 bases agree with TRBD1. The ends lost 6 bases at V and 5 bases at J; junction bases unmatched: 9. From germline, CDR1 is MNHNY and CDR2 SVGAGI (reference sequence). This CDR3 spans 16 amino acids. CDR3 nucleotide sequence: TGTGCCAGCAGGCGACAGGGGGCTCCTACGAATGAAAAACTGTTTTTT. Translation gives CASRRQGAPTNEKLFF.

This chain uses TRBV29-1 with TRBJ1-4, with TRBD1 as a possible D gene (6 bases). Germline V gene data show CDR1 as SQVTM and CDR2 as ANQGSEA. Trimming pared 6 bases from V and 7 bases from J, leaving 15 bases between. The CDR3 sequence is 13 residues long. DNA for the CDR3: TGCAGCGTACCCGGGACATCGGGTGAAAAACTGTTTTTT. This codes for CSVPGTSGEKLFF.

This clone was observed a handful of times. This sequence joins TRBV6-5 and TRBJ2-5; 7 nucleotides align to TRBD1. The CDR3 spans 15 residues. Germline loops: CDR1 MNHEY, CDR2 SVGAGI. Trimming cost V 5 bases and J 0 bases; bases outside gene matches: 6. For the CDR3, the DNA is TGTGCCAGCAGTCCTGACAGGGAAGACCAAGAGACCCAGTACTTC. Residues: CASSPDREDQETQYF.

The genes are TRBV5-4 and TRBJ2-2, with D unclear. V gave up 0 bases and J gave up 4 bases, with 10 bases separating them. The CDR3 runs to 15 residues. Per germline, CDR1 SGHNT and CDR2 YYREEE (reference sequence). This CDR3 reads CASSLGTYLTGELFF. CDR3 bases: TGTGCCAGCAGCTTGGGCACCTACCTCACCGGGGAGCTGTTTTTT.

The V gene is TRBV11-3, the J gene TRBJ2-3, with D possibly matching TRBD1 (5 bases). V lost 3 bases and J lost 0, with 7 bases in between. Per the germline V gene, CDR1 is SGHNT and CDR2 is YENEEA. This CDR3 is built from 14 residues. CDR3 nucleotides: TGTGCCAGCAGCTTTGGGGCTAGCACAGATACGCAGTATTTT. Its translation: CASSFGASTDTQYF. Full variable domain (rest looked up from reference TRBV11-3 and TRBJ2-3): EAGVVQSPRYKIIEKKQPVAFWCNPISGHNTLYWYLQNLGQGPELLIRYENEEAVDDSQLPKDRFSAERLKGVDSTLKIQPAELGDSAVYLCASSFGASTDTQYFGPGTRLTVL.

The rearrangement links TRBV5-1 to TRBJ2-5; 7 bases line up with TRBD1. The CDR3 consists of 13 residues. V lost 2 bases to trimming and J lost 5 bases; unmatched junction nucleotides: 3. Per the germline V gene, CDR1 is SGHRS and CDR2 is YFSETQ. CDR3 protein: CASSFDRAETQYF. The CDR3 DNA reads TGCGCCAGCAGCTTTGACAGGGCTGAGACCCAGTACTTC.

This sequence joins TRBV28 and TRBJ1-1; no clear D gene. V lost 0 bases and J lost 4, with 15 bases in between. The CDR3 sequence is 16 residues long. CDR1 is MDHEN, CDR2 SYDVKM, per germline. The CDR3 region has the DNA TGTGCCAGCAGTTTATGGACAAGGCGGGGTCTCACTGAAGCTTTCTTT. It yields the protein CASSLWTRRGLTEAFF.

The CDR3: CASRADQNLSPLHF. Here the CDR3 DNA reads TGTGCCAGCAGAGCGGACCAGAATTTGTCACCCCTCCACTTT. This chain joins TRBV2 and TRBJ1-6, with unresolved D. V lost 6 bases and J 10 bases, leaving 16 bases between the germline ends. The V gene's germline CDR1 is SNHLY and CDR2 FYNNEI. The CDR3 runs to 14 residues.

This clone came up once. The chain joins TRBV4-3 to TRBJ2-1; 11 positions agree with TRBD1. The CDR3 spans 16 residues. Germline-derived CDR1 and CDR2 are LGHNA and YSLEER. V dropped 2 bases and J dropped 6; count of bases not matched to a gene: 6. Here the CDR3 reads CASSQKTGTGGNEQFF. In DNA, the CDR3 is TGCGCCAGCAGCCAAAAGACCGGGACAGGGGGCAATGAGCAGTTCTTC.

The table lists this clone with a count of one. The chain couples TRBV29-1 to TRBJ1-1; D is perhaps TRBD1 (5 bases). The CDR3 length is 13 residues. V lost 2 bases, J lost 1 base, and 8 bases lay in between. Germline values: CDR1 SQVTM, CDR2 ANQGSEA. The CDR3 spells CSVESTANTEAFF. Here the CDR3 DNA reads TGCAGCGTTGAATCGACAGCGAACACTGAAGCTTTCTTT.